These T cell receptor beta chains were read from a single sample in a study of blood T cell repertoires in COVID-19. Sequenced by immunoSEQ multiplex PCR; TCRdb stores in-frame clones only, minus some. This table holds fewer than 150,000 clones, 75% to 90% found once. The sample comprised peripheral blood. The source of these receptors is a woman in her thirties or forties with acute or convalescent COVID-19. The CDR3 runs from the conserved cysteine through the conserved F or W. The D gene is left open where the match is weak. The size entry is marked missing in some rows and otherwise reads once, few, many or a size class.

D,V,J,size,CDR3,DNA
-,TRBV25-1,TRBJ2-1,-,CASGLLEAPYNEQFF,TGTGCCAGCGGGCTTTTGGAGGCCCCTTACAATGAGCAGTTCTTC
-,TRBV6-5,TRBJ2-7,-,CASSRPPGYEQYF,TGTGCCAGCAGTCGCCCCCCGGGATACGAGCAGTACTTC
TRBD2,TRBV29-1,TRBJ2-7,-,CSVFSGGGSEQYF,TGCAGCGTCTTCAGCGGGGGCGGATCCGAGCAGTACTTC
-,TRBV6-1,TRBJ1-5,-,CASSEVGLRGNQPQHF,TGTGCCAGCAGTGAAGTAGGGCTTCGGGGTAATCAGCCCCAGCATTTT
-,TRBV5-1,TRBJ2-1,-,CASSLGQFTYNEQFF,TGCGCCAGCAGCTTGGGACAGTTCACCTACAATGAGCAGTTCTTC
-,TRBV6-2/TRBV6-3,TRBJ1-2,few,CASSYPSYGYTF,TGTGCCAGCAGTTACCCCAGCTATGGCTACACCTTC
TRBD1,TRBV10-1,TRBJ2-7,-,CASSESQGASYEQYF,TGCGCCAGCAGTGAGTCCCAGGGGGCGTCCTACGAGCAGTACTTC
-,TRBV29-1,TRBJ1-4,-,CSVSRQTTNEKLFF,TGCAGCGTCTCACGACAGACAACTAATGAAAAACTGTTTTTT
-,TRBV12-2,TRBJ2-7,-,CASHKIPGQGADEQYF,TGTGCAAGTCATAAAATTCCGGGACAGGGGGCGGACGAGCAGTACTTC
-,TRBV7-9,TRBJ1-3,few,CASSLNYGNTIYF,TGTGCCAGCAGCCTCAACTACGGAAACACCATATATTTT
TRBD1,TRBV5-1,TRBJ1-2,-,CASSQTGTGAANYGYTF,TGCGCCAGCAGCCAAACCGGGACAGGGGCCGCTAACTATGGCTACACCTTC
TRBD1,TRBV7-2,TRBJ1-1,-,CASSLARTGLNTEAFF,TGTGCCAGCAGCTTAGCCCGGACAGGTCTTAACACTGAAGCTTTCTTT
-,TRBV7-2,TRBJ2-1,-,CASISEQGRYNEQFF,TGTGCCAGCATCTCGGAGCAGGGTCGCTACAATGAGCAGTTCTTC
TRBD1,TRBV7-9,TRBJ1-1,-,CASPGTGIMNTEAFF,TGTGCCAGCCCCGGGACAGGGATTATGAACACTGAAGCTTTCTTT
TRBD2,TRBV2,TRBJ2-2,-,CASSRGGLSTGELFF,TGTGCCAGCAGCCGGGGGGGCCTAAGCACCGGGGAGCTGTTTTTT
-,TRBV3-1/TRBV3-2,TRBJ1-1,-,CASSQVRGASTEAFF,TGTGCCAGCAGCCAAGTGCGGGGGGCGAGTACTGAAGCTTTCTTT
TRBD1,TRBV14,TRBJ1-5,-,CASSVPDRPGYSNQPQHF,TGTGCCAGCAGCGTCCCGGACAGGCCGGGATATAGCAATCAGCCCCAGCATTTT
-,TRBV9,TRBJ1-1,once,CASSATGRVGNTEAFF,TGTGCCAGCAGCGCAACAGGGAGAGTGGGGAACACTGAAGCTTTCTTT
-,TRBV19,TRBJ1-3,-,CASRPMAVSGNTIYF,TGTGCCAGTAGACCCATGGCAGTCTCTGGAAACACCATATATTTT
-,TRBV12-3/TRBV12-4,TRBJ1-6,-,CASSPSGNSPLHF,TGTGCCAGCAGTCCCTCGGGGAATTCACCCCTCCACTTT
TRBD2,TRBV6-5,TRBJ2-2,-,CASTLSGGHGGELFF,TGTGCCAGCACCCTTAGCGGGGGGCACGGCGGGGAGCTGTTTTTT
-,TRBV6-2/TRBV6-3,TRBJ1-5,-,CASSYPPGVQPQHF,TGTGCCAGCAGTTACCCTCCAGGGGTCCAGCCCCAGCATTTT
-,TRBV18,TRBJ1-5,-,CASSPGPRNQPQHF,TGTGCCAGCTCACCGGGGCCCCGCAATCAGCCCCAGCATTTT
-,TRBV2,TRBJ1-6,-,CASSERTASSPLHF,TGTGCCAGCAGTGAGCGGACAGCCAGTTCACCCCTCCACTTT
TRBD1,TRBV2,TRBJ1-6,-,CASTLIGTGNSPLHF,TGTGCCAGCACCTTGATCGGGACAGGGAATTCACCCCTCCACTTT
-,TRBV5-5,TRBJ1-2,-,CASSLFGTNYGYTF,TGTGCCAGCAGCTTGTTCGGGACAAACTATGGCTACACCTTC
-,TRBV6-5,TRBJ2-3,-,CASKERRTDTDTQYF,TGTGCCAGCAAAGAGAGGAGGACAGACACAGATACGCAGTATTTT
TRBD2,TRBV9,TRBJ2-1,-,CASSLGTSRNEQFF,TGTGCCAGCAGCCTTGGGACTAGCAGGAATGAGCAGTTCTTC
TRBD1,TRBV30,TRBJ2-7,-,CAWNVGQGGEQYF,TGTGCCTGGAATGTAGGACAGGGTGGCGAGCAGTACTTC
TRBD1,TRBV9,TRBJ1-1,-,CASSVTGDPEAFF,TGTGCCAGCAGCGTTACAGGGGACCCTGAAGCTTTCTTT
TRBD1,TRBV29-1,TRBJ1-1,-,CSVPRGTGAGGTEAFF,TGCAGCGTTCCAAGGGGCACAGGGGCGGGTGGCACTGAAGCTTTCTTT
TRBD1,TRBV6-5,TRBJ1-1,once,CASKDRGGRAFF,TGTGCCAGCAAGGACAGGGGGGGGAGAGCTTTCTTT
TRBD2,TRBV7-8,TRBJ2-7,-,CASSSLPTSGARGEQYF,TGTGCCAGCAGCTCACTCCCTACTAGCGGTGCGAGGGGAGAGCAGTACTTC
-,TRBV5-1,TRBJ1-3,once,CASSFGGSSSGNTIYF,TGCGCCAGCAGCTTCGGAGGCTCCAGCTCTGGAAACACCATATATTTT
-,TRBV7-2,TRBJ2-3,-,CASSFRRGQIDTQYF,TGTGCCAGCAGCTTTAGGCGGGGGCAGATAGATACGCAGTATTTT